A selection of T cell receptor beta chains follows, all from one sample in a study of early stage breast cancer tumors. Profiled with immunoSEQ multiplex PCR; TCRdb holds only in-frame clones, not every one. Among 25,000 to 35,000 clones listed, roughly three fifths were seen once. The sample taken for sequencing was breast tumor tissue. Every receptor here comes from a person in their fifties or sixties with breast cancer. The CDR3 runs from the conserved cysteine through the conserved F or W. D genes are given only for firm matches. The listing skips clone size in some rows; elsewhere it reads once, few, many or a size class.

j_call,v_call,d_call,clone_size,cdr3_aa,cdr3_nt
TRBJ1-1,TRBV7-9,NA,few,CASSFPNTEAFF,TGTGCCAGCAGCTTTCCGAACACTGAAGCTTTCTTT
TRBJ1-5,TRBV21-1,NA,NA,CASSKRQPCNQPQHF,TGTGCCAGCAGCAAAAGACAGCCATGCAATCAGCCCCAGCATTTT
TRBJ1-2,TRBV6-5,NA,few,CASSYSGTGTNYGYTF,TGTGCCAGCAGTTACTCGGGGACGGGGACCAACTATGGCTACACCTTC
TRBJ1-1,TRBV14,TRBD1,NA,CASSPGTGLTEAFF,TGTGCCAGCAGCCCCGGGACAGGGTTGACTGAAGCTTTCTTT
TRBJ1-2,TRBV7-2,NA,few,CASREGGSGYGYTF,TGTGCCAGCAGGGAGGGGGGGAGCGGTTATGGCTACACCTTC
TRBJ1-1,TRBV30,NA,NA,CAWNPPLKAFF,TGTGCCTGGAATCCGCCCCTGAAAGCTTTCTTT
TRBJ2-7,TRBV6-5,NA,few,CASSYSTRNYEQYF,TGTGCCAGCAGTTACTCGACTAGAAACTACGAGCAGTACTTC
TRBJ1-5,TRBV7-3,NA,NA,CASSLSYGQPQHF,TGTGCCAGCAGCTTAAGCTACGGCCAGCCCCAGCATTTT
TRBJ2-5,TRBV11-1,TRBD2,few,CASSLTVLAGVTQYF,TGTGCCAGCAGCTTAACTGTCCTAGCGGGAGTGACCCAGTACTTC
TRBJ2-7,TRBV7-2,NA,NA,CASSDRGRVGEQYF,TGTGCCAGCAGCGATAGGGGTAGGGTTGGCGAGCAGTACTTC
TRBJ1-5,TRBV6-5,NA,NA,CASSEVWNQPQHF,TGTGCCAGCAGTGAGGTCTGGAATCAGCCCCAGCATTTT
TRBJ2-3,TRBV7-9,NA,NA,CASSSQPGIRRDTQYF,TGTGCCAGCAGCTCCCAGCCAGGGATCAGGCGCGATACGCAGTATTTT
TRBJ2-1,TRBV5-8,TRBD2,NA,CASSLDAGANEQFF,TGTGCCAGCAGCTTGGATGCGGGAGCGAATGAGCAGTTCTTC
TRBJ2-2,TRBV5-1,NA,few,CASALGVRDTGELFF,TGCGCCAGCGCCTTGGGGGTACGCGACACCGGGGAGCTGTTTTTT
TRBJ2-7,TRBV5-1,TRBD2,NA,CASSDTGGAGGREQYF,TGCGCCAGCAGCGACACCGGGGGGGCGGGAGGTCGTGAGCAGTACTTC
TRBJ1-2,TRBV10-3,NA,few,CAISELAGSLYGYTF,TGTGCCATCAGTGAACTGGCCGGATCCTTATATGGCTACACCTTC
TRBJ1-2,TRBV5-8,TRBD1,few,CASSLGQGLGYTF,TGTGCCAGCAGCTTGGGACAGGGGCTTGGCTACACCTTC
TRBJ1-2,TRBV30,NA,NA,CAWRGGSLGGYTF,TGTGCCTGGAGGGGAGGATCCTTGGGGGGCTACACCTTC
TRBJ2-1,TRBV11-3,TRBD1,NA,CASSWTGGDNEQFF,TGTGCCAGCAGTTGGACAGGGGGTGACAATGAGCAGTTCTTC
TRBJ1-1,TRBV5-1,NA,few,CASSLGGMEAFF,TGCGCCAGCAGCTTGGGAGGGATGGAGGCTTTCTTT
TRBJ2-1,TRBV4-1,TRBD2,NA,CASSRTLAGSYNEQFF,TGCGCCAGCAGCCGAACTCTAGCGGGCTCCTACAATGAGCAGTTCTTC
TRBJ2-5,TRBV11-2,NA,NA,CASSLGTVGETQYF,TGTGCCAGCAGCTTGGGGACGGTGGGAGAGACCCAGTACTTC
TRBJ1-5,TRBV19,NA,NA,CASSGRDGLHQPQHF,TGTGCCAGTAGCGGCCGGGACGGTCTACATCAGCCCCAGCATTTT
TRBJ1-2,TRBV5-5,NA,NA,CASSLGLQGAYGYTF,TGTGCCAGCAGCTTGGGGTTACAGGGAGCCTATGGCTACACCTTC
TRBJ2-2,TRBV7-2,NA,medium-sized,CASSLGAGMTGELFF,TGTGCCAGCAGCTTAGGGGCAGGAATGACCGGGGAGCTGTTTTTT
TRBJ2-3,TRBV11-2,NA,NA,CASSLRSDTQYF,TGTGCCAGCAGCTTAAGGTCAGATACGCAGTATTTT
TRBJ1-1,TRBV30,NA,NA,CAWSKRVLNTEAFF,TGTGCCTGGAGTAAAAGGGTCCTGAACACTGAAGCTTTCTTT
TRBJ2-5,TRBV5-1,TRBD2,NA,CASSPGLAGGPEETQYF,TGCGCCAGCAGCCCCGGACTAGCGGGAGGGCCGGAAGAGACCCAGTACTTC
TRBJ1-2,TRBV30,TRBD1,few,CAWSPPTGGYGYTF,TGTGCCTGGAGCCCCCCGACAGGGGGCTATGGCTACACCTTC
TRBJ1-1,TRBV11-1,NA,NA,CASSSRAPSEAFF,TGTGCCAGCAGCTCTCGGGCCCCCTCTGAAGCTTTCTTT
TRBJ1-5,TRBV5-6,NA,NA,CASSLRRYSNQPQHF,TGTGCCAGCAGCCTTAGACGGTATAGCAATCAGCCCCAGCATTTT
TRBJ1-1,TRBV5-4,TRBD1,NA,CASSPGDRPKSTEAFF,TGTGCCAGCAGCCCCGGGGACAGGCCGAAATCCACTGAAGCTTTCTTT
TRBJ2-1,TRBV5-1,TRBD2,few,CASFLLPGLAGGSSYNEQFF,TGCGCCAGCTTTCTCCTTCCGGGACTAGCGGGAGGAAGCTCCTACAATGAGCAGTTCTTC
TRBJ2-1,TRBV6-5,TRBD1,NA,CASRRDRGYNEQFF,TGTGCCAGCAGACGGGACAGGGGTTACAATGAGCAGTTCTTC
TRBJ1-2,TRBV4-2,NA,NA,CASSQDRGIPDLYGYTF,TGTGCCAGCAGCCAAGATCGGGGAATTCCCGACTTATATGGCTACACCTTC
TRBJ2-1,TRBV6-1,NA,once,CASSAVAEQFF,TGTGCCAGCAGTGCCGTAGCGGAGCAGTTCTTC
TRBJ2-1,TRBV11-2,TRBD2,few,CASSLSGHSYNEQFF,TGTGCCAGCAGCCTTAGCGGGCACTCCTACAATGAGCAGTTCTTC
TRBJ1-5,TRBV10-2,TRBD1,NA,CASSERTGRGQPQHF,TGCGCCAGCAGTGAGAGGACAGGGAGGGGTCAGCCCCAGCATTTT
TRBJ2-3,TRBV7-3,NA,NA,CASSLRGQQDTQYF,TGTGCCAGCAGCTTACGGGGGCAGCAAGATACGCAGTATTTT
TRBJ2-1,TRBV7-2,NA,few,CASSFLGGRPEQFF,TGTGCCAGCAGCTTCTTGGGAGGAAGGCCTGAGCAGTTCTTC
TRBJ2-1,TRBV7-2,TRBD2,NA,CASSLTSGRLNEQFF,TGTGCCAGCAGCTTGACTAGCGGGAGGCTCAATGAGCAGTTCTTC
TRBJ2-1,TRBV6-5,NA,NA,CASKNIATRDNEQFF,TGTGCCAGCAAAAACATTGCAACAAGGGACAATGAGCAGTTCTTC
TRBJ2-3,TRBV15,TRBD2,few,CATSEDTRLAVTDTQYF,TGTGCCACCAGCGAAGACACCCGACTAGCGGTCACAGATACGCAGTATTTT
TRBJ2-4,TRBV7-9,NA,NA,CASSPQGGKNIQYF,TGTGCCAGCAGCCCGCAAGGGGGGAAAAACATTCAGTACTTC
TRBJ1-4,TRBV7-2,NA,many,CASSQEANEKLFF,TGTGCCAGCAGCCAGGAGGCTAATGAAAAACTGTTTTTT
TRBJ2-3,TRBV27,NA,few,CASRNTGTHSADTQYF,TGTGCCAGCCGTAATACCGGGACTCACTCAGCGGATACGCAGTATTTT
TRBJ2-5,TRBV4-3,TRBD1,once,CASSQEEHSWDRKSKETQYF,TGCGCCAGCAGCCAAGAAGAGCATTCCTGGGACAGAAAGAGTAAAGAGACCCAGTACTTC
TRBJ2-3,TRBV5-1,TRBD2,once,CASSPLTSGTGADTQYF,TGCGCCAGCAGCCCACTGACTAGCGGGACGGGGGCAGATACGCAGTATTTT
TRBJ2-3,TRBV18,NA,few,CASSPGTDTQYF,TGTGCCAGCTCACCGGGAACTGATACGCAGTATTTT
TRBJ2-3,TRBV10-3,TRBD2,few,CAISGGIADTQYF,TGTGCCATCTCGGGAGGAATAGCGGATACGCAGTATTTT
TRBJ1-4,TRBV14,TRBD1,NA,CASSQEQGAWEKLFF,TGTGCCAGCAGCCAAGAGCAGGGGGCTTGGGAAAAACTGTTTTTT